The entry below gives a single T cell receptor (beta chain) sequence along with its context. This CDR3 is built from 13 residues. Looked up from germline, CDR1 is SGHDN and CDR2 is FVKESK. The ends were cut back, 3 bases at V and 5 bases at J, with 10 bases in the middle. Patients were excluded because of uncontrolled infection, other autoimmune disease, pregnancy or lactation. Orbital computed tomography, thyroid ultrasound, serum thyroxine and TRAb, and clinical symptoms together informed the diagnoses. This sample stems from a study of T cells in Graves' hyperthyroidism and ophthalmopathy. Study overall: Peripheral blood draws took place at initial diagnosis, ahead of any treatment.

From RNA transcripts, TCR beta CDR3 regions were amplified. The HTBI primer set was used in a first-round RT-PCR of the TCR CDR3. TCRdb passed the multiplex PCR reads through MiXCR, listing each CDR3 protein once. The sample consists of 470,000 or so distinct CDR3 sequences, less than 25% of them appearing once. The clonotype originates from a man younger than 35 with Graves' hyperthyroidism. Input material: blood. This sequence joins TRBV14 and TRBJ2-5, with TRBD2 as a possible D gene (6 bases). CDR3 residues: CASSQSLAETQYF. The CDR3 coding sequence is TGTGCCAGCAGCCAGAGCCTAGCGGAGACCCAGTACTTC.